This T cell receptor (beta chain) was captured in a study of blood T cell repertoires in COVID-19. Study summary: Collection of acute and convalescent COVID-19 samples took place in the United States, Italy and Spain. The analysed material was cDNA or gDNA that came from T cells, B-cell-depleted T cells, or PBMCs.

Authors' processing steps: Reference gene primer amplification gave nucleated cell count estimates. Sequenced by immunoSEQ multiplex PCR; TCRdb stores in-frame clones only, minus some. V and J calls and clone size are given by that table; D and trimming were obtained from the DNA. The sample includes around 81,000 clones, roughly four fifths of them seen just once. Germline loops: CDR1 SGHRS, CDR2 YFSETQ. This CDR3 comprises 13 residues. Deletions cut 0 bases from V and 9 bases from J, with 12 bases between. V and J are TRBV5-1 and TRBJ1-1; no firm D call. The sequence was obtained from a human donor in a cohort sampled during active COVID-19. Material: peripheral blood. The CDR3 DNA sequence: TGCGCCAGCAGCTTGGGGGCCCAGTCCCAAGCTTTCTTT. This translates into CASSLGAQSQAFF.